This entry is about one T cell receptor beta chain. Its antigen is currently not known. Base qualities are not provided; no much larger clone lies one nucleotide away. As encoded in the germline V gene (reference sequence), CDR1 is SGHNT while CDR2 is YYREEE. Including the terminal cysteine and phenylalanine, the CDR3 comprises 12 residues. CDR3 DNA is the only sequence kept; it has 36 bases, read in frame from the first base. The germline ends are 12 bases apart after V is trimmed by 4 bases and J by 8 bases. This sample was taken from a study of blood T cell repertoires in COVID-19 (dated by TCRdb to 2019 to 2021). With respect to the entire study: Samples from collaborators originated in the United States, Italy and Spain and spanned both the acute and convalescent phases of COVID-19. Deeply sampled blood TCRbeta repertoires from subjects exposed to, actively infected with, or recovered from COVID-19 were included in the dataset. The prospective study material was composed of cDNA or gDNA derived from T cells, B-cell-depleted T cells, or PBMCs. The sample metadata nearly always contained a de-identified subject ID, COVID-19 status, age in years and sex. The repertoires were released in a freely available public database intended as a resource for research on the immune response to SARS-CoV-2. Where HLA class I and class II types were available, the types were taken from metadata supplied by the sample provider, not from assay-based typing. Samples were obtained from the ongoing ImmuneRACE study (first 160 participants) and from over 1,000 subjects provided by 6 global collaborators.

Each collaborating institution followed its own protocols to collect whole blood in K2EDTA tubes. For TCRbeta analysis, collaborators shipped samples as frozen whole blood, isolated PBMCs, or DNA extracted from either of those sample types. Broader findings and caveats from the paper: The quantity of clinical and demographic metadata differed by source and by participant and was supplied without curation.

TCRbeta CDR3 regions were amplified from genomic DNA by means of the immunoSEQ Assay, a bias-controlled multiplex PCR. Per the source publication's procedure: The number of nucleated cells in each sample was estimated by amplification of reference gene primers within the assay. To quantify the absolute abundance of each unique TCRbeta CDR3 rearrangement, sequence reads were collapsed and filtered. Productive Simpson clonality was computed per sample as the square root of Simpson's diversity index over productive rearrangements. TCRdb limited this immuneACCESS table to in-frame rearrangements with V and J called. A share of clones is missing; checked studies link under half to unresolved V genes, and the rest is unexplained. Clonal size and the V and J genes are those of that table, whereas D and trimming came from the DNA. The sample table contains 150,000 to 200,000 clones; only one count was recorded for about 84% of them. Roughly 5% of the sample belongs to the ten largest clones.

This receptor chain uses TRBV5-4 and TRBJ1-2; the D gene cannot be named for sure. Sequencing input: peripheral blood. This receptor was identified in a woman in her twenties or thirties with acute or convalescent COVID-19. CDR3 sequence: CASSRVRVGYTF. The nucleotides read TGTGCCAGCAGCCGGGTTCGAGTAGGCTACACCTTC.